This TCR beta chain derives from a study of blood T cells in healthy people across ages. Points from the study as a whole: Because donor CMV status was unknown, expanded clonotype changes were possibly confounded.

The CDR3 runs 13 residues. After removal of 11 bases from V and 2 bases from J, the junction contained 8 bases not matched to a gene. CDR1 is MNHNS, CDR2 SASEGT, per germline. Each sample used at least 6 million PBMCs. A few counts support this clonotype. The antigen is undetermined. Combining a sample-barcoded 5' primer with a J-beta primer mix, a second PCR ran for about 7 to 12 cycles. TCRdb independently ran MiXCR on the 5' RACE reads; one entry per CDR3 protein. There are more than 650,000 distinct CDR3 sequences in the sample; about a fifth occur only once, and roughly 22% lies in the top ten. Specimen: blood. The sequence was collected from an older man in good health. This chain uses TRBV6-1 with TRBJ1-2; TRBD1 matches 7 bases. The CDR3, as DNA: TGTGCCGCGCCGAAGGGGGCAAACTATGGCTACACCTTC. It specifies CAAPKGANYGYTF.